The rows below give T cell receptor beta chains drawn from one sample of a study of blood T cell repertoires in COVID-19. TCRdb keeps only in-frame clones here, not all; method: immunoSEQ multiplex PCR. The table has approximately 270,000 clones, 80% to 90% seen once. Sequences were obtained from peripheral blood. These receptors came from a young man with acute or convalescent COVID-19. Both conserved end residues are part of each CDR3. D genes are given only for firm matches.

cdr3_aa: CASSLQGKSYEQYF
v_call: TRBV5-1
d_call: -

cdr3_aa: CASSREAYGTQYF
v_call: TRBV10-1
d_call: -

cdr3_aa: CASTPWENSPLHF
v_call: TRBV2
d_call: -

cdr3_aa: CASSLDYWYEQYF
v_call: TRBV7-9
d_call: -

cdr3_aa: CASSQDGGLAGLADTQYF
v_call: TRBV14
d_call: TRBD2

cdr3_aa: CASSRGRGYNEQFF
v_call: TRBV6-5
d_call: -

cdr3_aa: CASSLGGAFF
v_call: TRBV7-9
d_call: -

cdr3_aa: CASSPRVGDTQYF
v_call: TRBV14
d_call: -

cdr3_aa: CAQRRGYDSYEQYF
v_call: TRBV30
d_call: -

cdr3_aa: CASSRYRGANEKLFF
v_call: TRBV11-2
d_call: TRBD1

cdr3_aa: CASDTGTVTDTQYF
v_call: TRBV5-1
d_call: TRBD1

cdr3_aa: CASSRQGTYYGYTF
v_call: TRBV6-5
d_call: TRBD1

cdr3_aa: CASSHGRRGF
v_call: TRBV4-1
d_call: -

cdr3_aa: CASSPGQDYGYTF
v_call: TRBV5-4
d_call: TRBD1

cdr3_aa: CATHWGEVSYGYTF
v_call: TRBV10-3
d_call: -

cdr3_aa: CASRRDHVLEQYF
v_call: TRBV2
d_call: -

cdr3_aa: CASSQGGFSTDTQYF
v_call: TRBV7-3
d_call: TRBD1

cdr3_aa: CASSSSLDSLNYGYTF
v_call: TRBV7-9
d_call: -

cdr3_aa: CAWSGTGNQPQHF
v_call: TRBV30
d_call: TRBD1

cdr3_aa: CASSIQGSNQPQHF
v_call: TRBV28
d_call: -

cdr3_aa: CATRTSGSGNEQFF
v_call: TRBV3-1/TRBV3-2
d_call: TRBD2

cdr3_aa: CASSSLTRPRKSQHF
v_call: TRBV28
d_call: -

cdr3_aa: CASSGGYQANTEAFF
v_call: TRBV19
d_call: -

cdr3_aa: CAWSVDRVGVQYF
v_call: TRBV30
d_call: TRBD1

cdr3_aa: CASSFEVRGSYNSPLHF
v_call: TRBV28
d_call: -

cdr3_aa: CATSEHRGREFF
v_call: TRBV24-1
d_call: TRBD1